The clone carrying this T cell receptor (beta chain) was found a few times. The CDR3 regions of TCR beta were amplified from RNA transcripts. A first-round RT-PCR of the TCR CDR3 used the HTBI primer set. Each CDR3 protein is one row after TCRdb ran MiXCR on the multiplex PCR reads. The sample shows approximately 870,000 distinct CDR3 sequences, 38% of them seen only once. This specimen belongs to a study of T cells in Graves' hyperthyroidism and ophthalmopathy. CDR1 MNHNS and CDR2 SASEGT come from the germline V gene. CDR3 length: 19 residues. V shed 5 bases and J shed 0 bases, with 23 bases lying between them.

The sample consisted of blood. The source of this sequence is a man younger than 35 with Graves' hyperthyroidism. The chain links TRBV6-1 to TRBJ1-3; the D gene is possibly TRBD1 (6 bases). The CDR3 is CASSSRDTLFSYSGNTIYF. CDR3 sequence (DNA): TGTGCCAGCAGTAGCCGGGACACATTATTTTCTTACTCTGGAAACACCATATATTTT.